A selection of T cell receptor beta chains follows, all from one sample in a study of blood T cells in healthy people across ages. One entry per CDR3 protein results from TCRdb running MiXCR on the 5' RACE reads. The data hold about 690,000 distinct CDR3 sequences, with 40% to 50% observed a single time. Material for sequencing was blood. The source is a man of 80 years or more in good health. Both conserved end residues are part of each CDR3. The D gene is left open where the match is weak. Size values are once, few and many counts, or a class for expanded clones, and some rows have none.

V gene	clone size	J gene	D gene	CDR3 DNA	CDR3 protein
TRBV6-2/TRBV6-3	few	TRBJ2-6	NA	TGTGCCAGCACCCCAGGATTTGGGGCCAACGTCCTGACTTTC	CASTPGFGANVLTF
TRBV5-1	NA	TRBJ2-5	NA	TGCGCCAGCAGCTTGGACGGGGGGCGCATCGAGACCCAGTACTTC	CASSLDGGRIETQYF
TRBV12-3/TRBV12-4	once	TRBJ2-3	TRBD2	TGTGCCAGCAGGCGGCGGGGGGTTAGAGATACGCAGTATTTT	CASRRRGVRDTQYF
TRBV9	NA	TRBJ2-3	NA	TGTGCCAGCAGCGTAGGCCCCGGGGGCGAAGATACGCAGTATTTT	CASSVGPGGEDTQYF
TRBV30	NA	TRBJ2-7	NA	TGTGCCTGGAAGGATAAGGCGGCAGCCGTGAGGGGGGAGCAGTACTTC	CAWKDKAAAVRGEQYF
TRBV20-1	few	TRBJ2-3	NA	TGCAGTGCTAGTGTGGGCGCGGGGGCGCGGGATACGCAGTATTTT	CSASVGAGARDTQYF
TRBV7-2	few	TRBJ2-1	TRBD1	TGTGCCAGCAGCTTAGGGGGACAGGGGGCTACGAATGAGCAGTTCTTC	CASSLGGQGATNEQFF
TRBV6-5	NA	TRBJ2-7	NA	TGTGCCAGCAGTTCCGGCCAGGGCTATCACCCGAGCTCCTACGAGCAGTACTTC	CASSSGQGYHPSSYEQYF
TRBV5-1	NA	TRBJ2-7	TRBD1	TGCGCCAGCAGCGGGGGACAGGACGGTGGCGGGCGGCAGTACTTC	CASSGGQDGGGRQYF
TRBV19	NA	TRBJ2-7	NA	TGTGCCAGTAGTAGACAAGGAAAACAGCCCTACGAGCAGTACTTC	CASSRQGKQPYEQYF
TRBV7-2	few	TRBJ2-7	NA	TGTGCCAGCAGCTCCCTACCCCAGGGGTTTATTTCGGACTACGAGCAGTACTTC	CASSSLPQGFISDYEQYF
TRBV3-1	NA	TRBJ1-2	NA	TGTGCCAGCAGCCACACTCACCCGGAGGGAAGGGAGTATGGCTACACCTTC	CASSHTHPEGREYGYTF
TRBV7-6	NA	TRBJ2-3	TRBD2	TGTGCCAGCAACCCTCGGGGGGGGTTAACAGATACGCAGTATTTT	CASNPRGGLTDTQYF
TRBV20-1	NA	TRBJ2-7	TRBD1	TGCAGTGCTCCGACCGGGACAGGGATCTCCTACGAGCAGTACTTC	CSAPTGTGISYEQYF
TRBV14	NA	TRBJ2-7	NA	TGTGCCAGCAGCCTTCGACCCGCCGGGGAGCAGTACTTC	CASSLRPAGEQYF
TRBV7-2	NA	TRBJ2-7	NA	TGTGCCAGCAGCGGCCGGGACGGATACGAGCAGTACTTC	CASSGRDGYEQYF
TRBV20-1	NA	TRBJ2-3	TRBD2	TGCAGTGCTAGAGACGCTAGCGGGGTCACAGATACGCAGTATTTT	CSARDASGVTDTQYF
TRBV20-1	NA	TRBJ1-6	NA	TGCAGTGCTAGAGATGGGTTTAGCTCCTATAATTCACCCCTCCACTTT	CSARDGFSSYNSPLHF
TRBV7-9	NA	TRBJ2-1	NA	TGTGCCAGCAGCTTAGCTATATCCCCCACAAACTCCTACAATGAGCAGTTCTTC	CASSLAISPTNSYNEQFF
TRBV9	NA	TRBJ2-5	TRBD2	TGTGCCAGCAGCGGGGGACTAGCGGGGGGACGTTACCAAGAGACCCAGTACTTC	CASSGGLAGGRYQETQYF
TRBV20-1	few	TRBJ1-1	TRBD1	TGCAGTGCTATTGTCCCGGGACAGGGGTTTGGCACTGAAGCTTTCTTT	CSAIVPGQGFGTEAFF
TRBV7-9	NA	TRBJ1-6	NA	TGTGCCAGCAGCATGAACAGTGCTTCACCCCTCCACTTT	CASSMNSASPLHF
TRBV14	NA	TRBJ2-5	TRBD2	TGTGCCAGCAGCCAAACACCGGGACTAGCCCCTCAAACGACCCAGTACTTC	CASSQTPGLAPQTTQYF
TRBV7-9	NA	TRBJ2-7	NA	TGTGCCACGCCCCCTCCCCAGGACGAAAGCTCCTACGAGCAGTACTTC	CATPPPQDESSYEQYF
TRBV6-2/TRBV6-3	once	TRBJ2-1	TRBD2	TGTGCCAGCAGTTACTTGGGACTAGCGGGCCGTAGCTCCTACAATGAGCAGTTCTTC	CASSYLGLAGRSSYNEQFF
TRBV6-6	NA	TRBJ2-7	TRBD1	TGTGCCAGCAGTTACCTAACCGGGACAGGGAATTACGAGCAGTACTTC	CASSYLTGTGNYEQYF
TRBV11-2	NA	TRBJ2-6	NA	TGTGCCAGCAGCTTAGTTGGTGCGGGGGCCTCTGGGGCCAACGTCCTGACTTTC	CASSLVGAGASGANVLTF
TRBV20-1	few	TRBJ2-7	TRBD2	TGCAGTGCTCCCACCGGGAGGGCTATATCCTACGAGCAGTACTTC	CSAPTGRAISYEQYF
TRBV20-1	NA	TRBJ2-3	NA	TGCAGTGCTAAACGGGAGAGTACAGATACGCAGTATTTT	CSAKRESTDTQYF
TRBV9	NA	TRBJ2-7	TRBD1	TGTGCCAGCAGTGTAAGGGACAGTTCCTACGAGCAGTACTTC	CASSVRDSSYEQYF
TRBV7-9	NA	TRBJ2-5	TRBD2	TGTGCCAGCAGCCTTCCGGGACTAGCGAAAGAGCAGTACTTC	CASSLPGLAKEQYF
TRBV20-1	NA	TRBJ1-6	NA	TGCAGTGCTAGAGAACTTACAGAGAATCATAATTCACCCCTCCACTTT	CSARELTENHNSPLHF
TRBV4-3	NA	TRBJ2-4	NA	TGCGCCAGCAGCCACCCGGGCCGAGGTGGAAACATTCAGTACTTC	CASSHPGRGGNIQYF